A selection of T cell receptor beta chains follows, all from one sample in a study of shared clonotypes between healthy human individuals. TCRdb keeps only in-frame clones here, not all; method: immunoSEQ multiplex PCR. The profile shows 2 million to 3 million clones, approximately 94% of them singletons. The sample taken for sequencing was naive CD4+ T cells from PBMCs. All receptors come from a man between 18 and 29 years old in good health. Some clones in this sample may be carry-over from other donors' samples. Each CDR3 is given with its conserved first and last residue. Fields, in order: J gene, D gene, clone size, V gene, CDR3 protein, CDR3 DNA. The D gene is left open where the match is weak. Rows may omit the clone size; those that give it use once, few, many or a size class.

TRBJ2-3	.	once	TRBV9	CASGKLGTDTQYF	TGTGCCAGCGGCAAACTGGGCACAGATACGCAGTATTTT
TRBJ2-1	TRBD2	.	TRBV2	CASISFLASGRGSYNEQFF	TGTGCCAGCATTTCTTTTCTGGCTAGCGGGAGGGGTTCCTACAATGAGCAGTTCTTC
TRBJ1-1	.	.	TRBV29-1	CSVRGGMNTEAFF	TGCAGCGTTCGGGGCGGGATGAACACTGAAGCTTTCTTT
TRBJ1-2	TRBD1	.	TRBV4-1	CASSQDRRTGNRYTF	TGCGCCAGCAGCCAAGATCGCCGGACAGGGAACCGCTACACCTTC
TRBJ1-2	.	.	TRBV2	CASPLERGYGYTF	TGTGCCAGCCCCTTGGAGCGCGGCTATGGCTACACCTTC
TRBJ2-7	.	.	TRBV30	CAWSRESYEQYF	TGTGCCTGGAGTAGAGAGTCCTACGAGCAGTACTTC
TRBJ2-5	.	.	TRBV9	CASSVIGRQETQYF	TGTGCCAGCAGCGTAATAGGACGCCAAGAGACCCAGTACTTC
TRBJ2-5	.	once	TRBV7-9	CASSFRVAGTGETQYF	TGTGCCAGCAGCTTTCGGGTAGCCGGAACGGGAGAGACCCAGTACTTC
TRBJ2-5	TRBD2	.	TRBV7-9	CASSLPLAERETQYF	TGTGCCAGCAGCTTACCCCTAGCGGAGAGGGAGACCCAGTACTTC
TRBJ1-1	.	.	TRBV19	CASSIIGRMNTEAFF	TGTGCCAGTAGTATAATAGGACGTATGAACACTGAAGCTTTCTTT
TRBJ2-6	TRBD1	.	TRBV29-1	CSVGDRERGANVLTF	TGCAGCGTCGGGGACAGGGAAAGAGGGGCCAACGTCCTGACTTTC
TRBJ2-5	.	.	TRBV11-3	CASSLTSQQETQYF	TGTGCCAGCAGCCTAACTAGCCAACAAGAGACCCAGTACTTC
TRBJ2-7	.	.	TRBV5-1	CASSLAPGTNYEQYF	TGCGCCAGCAGCTTGGCCCCGGGGACAAACTACGAGCAGTACTTC
TRBJ1-5	.	.	TRBV6-5	CASSLQGRGNQPQHF	TGTGCCAGCAGTCTACAGGGAAGGGGCAATCAGCCCCAGCATTTT
TRBJ1-4	TRBD1	.	TRBV14	CASSQLDRGNEKLFF	TGTGCCAGCAGCCAACTGGACAGGGGGAATGAAAAACTGTTTTTT
TRBJ2-1	TRBD2	.	TRBV5-1	CASRWLAGAGYNEQFF	TGCGCCAGCAGGTGGCTAGCGGGAGCTGGTTACAATGAGCAGTTCTTC
TRBJ2-5	.	.	TRBV5-4	CASGGPLRETQYF	TGTGCCAGCGGCGGACCCCTCCGGGAGACCCAGTACTTC
TRBJ1-2	TRBD1	.	TRBV5-1	CASSLDPGQGDYGYTF	TGCGCCAGCAGCTTGGACCCGGGACAGGGGGACTATGGCTACACCTTC
TRBJ2-2	TRBD2	.	TRBV9	CASSVVPSGSSGELFF	TGTGCCAGCAGCGTAGTTCCTAGCGGGAGCTCCGGGGAGCTGTTTTTT
TRBJ2-3	.	.	TRBV18	CASSPPATTDTQYF	TGTGCCAGCTCACCTCCGGCCACCACAGATACGCAGTATTTT
TRBJ2-7	.	.	TRBV19	CASSIAGRMVYEQYF	TGTGCCAGTAGTATAGCGGGACGGATGGTCTACGAGCAGTACTTC
TRBJ1-1	.	.	TRBV5-4	CASSLTPGGGTEAFF	TGTGCCAGCAGCTTGACACCTGGGGGGGGCACTGAAGCTTTCTTT
TRBJ1-5	.	once	TRBV7-2	CASSLVAGNQPQHF	TGTGCCAGCAGCTTAGTGGCCGGCAATCAGCCCCAGCATTTT
TRBJ1-4	.	.	TRBV15	CATSRGLGVNEKLFF	TGTGCCACCAGCAGAGGGTTAGGGGTAAATGAAAAACTGTTTTTT
TRBJ1-5	.	.	TRBV5-1	CASSLEGQPQHF	TGCGCCAGCAGCTTAGAGGGACAGCCCCAGCATTTT
TRBJ2-7	.	few	TRBV19	CASSIRGYEQYF	TGTGCCAGTAGTATTCGGGGTTACGAGCAGTACTTC
TRBJ2-2	TRBD1	few	TRBV2	CASSERQGDTGELFF	TGTGCCAGCAGCGAACGACAGGGCGACACCGGGGAGCTGTTTTTT
TRBJ2-1	.	.	TRBV30	CAWSVATFRSQFF	TGTGCCTGGAGTGTAGCGACTTTTCGGAGTCAGTTCTTC
TRBJ2-3	.	.	TRBV11-2	CASSSRGGPSTDTQYF	TGTGCCAGCAGCTCGAGGGGTGGGCCTAGCACAGATACGCAGTATTTT
TRBJ1-4	.	.	TRBV6-5	CASSRDSSTNEKLFF	TGTGCCAGCAGTAGAGACAGCTCAACTAATGAAAAACTGTTTTTT
TRBJ1-1	.	.	TRBV7-2	CASSPVNPNTEAFF	TGTGCCAGCAGCCCTGTTAACCCGAACACTGAAGCTTTCTTT
TRBJ2-2	TRBD2	.	TRBV10-3	CAISESVTSTTGELFF	TGTGCCATCAGTGAGTCTGTGACTAGCACCACCGGGGAGCTGTTTTTT
TRBJ1-1	.	.	TRBV7-9	CASSLQQSPEAFF	TGTGCCAGCAGCTTACAGCAGTCCCCTGAAGCTTTCTTT
TRBJ2-7	TRBD1	.	TRBV5-1	CASSQGQSGEQYF	TGCGCCAGCAGCCAGGGACAGTCGGGCGAGCAGTACTTC
TRBJ2-3	.	once	TRBV4-2	CATAVRVGTDTQYF	TGTGCCACTGCGGTTAGGGTGGGCACAGATACGCAGTATTTT
TRBJ1-2	.	.	TRBV5-1	CASSGTDNYGYTF	TGCGCCAGCAGCGGAACAGATAACTATGGCTACACCTTC
TRBJ2-7	TRBD1	.	TRBV11-2	CASSLDARAGGLYEQYF	TGTGCCAGCAGCTTAGATGCGCGTGCAGGGGGCTTATACGAGCAGTACTTC
TRBJ1-2	.	.	TRBV7-9	CASTKEGGAKGYTF	TGTGCCAGCACTAAAGAGGGGGGCGCGAAGGGCTACACCTTC
TRBJ2-7	TRBD1	.	TRBV5-1	CASSPNSGTGNHEQYF	TGCGCCAGCAGCCCGAATTCCGGGACAGGGAACCACGAGCAGTACTTC
TRBJ2-7	.	.	TRBV6-1	CASGTAASLGEQYF	TGTGCCAGCGGTACGGCAGCTAGCTTGGGGGAGCAGTACTTC